The text below deals with one TCR beta chain. This record belongs to a study of T cell responses to AZD1222 COVID-19 vaccine. This CDR3 spans 12 amino acids. V was shortened by 6 bases and J by 8 bases, with 13 bases between the two germline ends. CDR1 MDHEN and CDR2 SYDVKM come from the germline V gene. Assay used: immunoSEQ multiplex PCR; TCRdb lists only in-frame clones, some missing. The sample shows 130,000 to 150,000 clones, around 87% of them seen only once. Sequencing was performed on peripheral blood, taken on day 0 of AZD1222 vaccination. The TCR originated in an adult in good health. The chain has TRBV28 and TRBJ1-2, with a possible D match to TRBD1 (6 bases). The CDR3 region is CASRTLTGGYTF. The CDR3 DNA sequence: TGTGCCAGCAGGACATTGACAGGCGGCTACACCTTC.